A single sample is the source of the 29 T cell receptor beta chains below, sequenced in a study of blood T cell repertoires in COVID-19. Data came from immunoSEQ multiplex PCR; TCRdb stores just in-frame clones and leaves some out. This table holds 84,000 or so clones, about 92% found once. Sequencing was done on a sample of peripheral blood. The receptors here all came from a woman aged 55-70 years with active COVID-19.

In DNA form, the CDR3 reads TGTGCCAGCAGCCGAACAGGGGATACAGATACGCAGTATTTT. Residues: CASSRTGDTDTQYF. This sequence joins TRBV7-9 and TRBJ2-3; 7 bases align to TRBD1. V lost 5 bases and J lost 3; bases outside the gene matches: 5. Germline loops: CDR1 SEHNR, CDR2 FQNEAQ (reference sequence). This CDR3 spans 14 amino acids. Full variable domain (rest looked up from reference TRBV7-9 and TRBJ2-3): DTGVSQNPRHKITKRGQNVTFRCDPISEHNRLYWYRQTLGQGPEFLTYFQNEAQLEKSRLLSDRFSAERPKGSFSTLEIQRTEQGDSAMYLCASSRTGDTDTQYFGPGTRLTVL.

The chain employs TRBV18 and TRBJ2-7, with 11 bases identical to TRBD2. Losses at the gene ends were 2 bases for V and 5 bases for J; bases not matched to a gene: 5. The CDR3 is made up of 15 amino acids. Germline V gives CDR1 KGHSH, CDR2 LQKENI. The CDR3: CASSPELAGDHEQYF. CDR3 bases: TGTGCCAGCTCACCAGAACTAGCGGGAGATCACGAGCAGTACTTC. The complete variable domain, with remaining parts taken from reference TRBV18 and TRBJ2-7, reads NAGVMQNPRHLVRRRGQEARLRCSPMKGHSHVYWYRQLPEEGLKFMVYLQKENIIDESGMPKERFSAEFPKEGPSILRIQQVVRGDSAAYFCASSPELAGDHEQYFGPGTRLTVT.

The chain has TRBV19 and TRBJ2-3, with D perhaps matching TRBD1 (5 bases). V was clipped by 4 bases and J by 0 bases, with 11 bases between them. The CDR3 loop spans 15 amino acids. Per the germline V gene, CDR1 is LNHDA and CDR2 is SQIVND (reference sequence). Here the CDR3 reads CASSTGYSSTDTQYF. In nucleotides, the CDR3 is TGTGCCAGTAGTACAGGGTATTCTAGCACAGATACGCAGTATTTT.

The V gene is TRBV29-1, the J gene TRBJ1-3; D unresolved. The V gene lost 4 bases and the J gene lost 3 bases, with 10 bases spanning the gap. The CDR3 has 13 amino acids. CDR1 SQVTM and CDR2 ANQGSEA come from the germline V gene. The CDR3 DNA reads as TGCAGCGTTGCGGGAGCTGGTGGAAACACCATATATTTT. Its protein product is CSVAGAGGNTIYF.

The CDR3 bases are TGTGCTAGTGGTTTGGTTTCTGGGCAGGGGATACGTCGTGAAAAACTGTTTTTT. Translated, it gives CASGLVSGQGIRREKLFF. The chain links TRBV12-5 to TRBJ1-4; D is perhaps TRBD1 (6 bases). V was clipped by 0 bases and J by 7 bases, with 21 bases between them. There are 18 residues in the CDR3. The germline V gene encodes CDR1 LGHNT and CDR2 FRNRAP. Variable domain in full (rest from reference TRBV12-5 and TRBJ1-4): DARVTQTPRHKVTEMGQEVTMRCQPILGHNTVFWYRQTMMQGLELLAYFRNRAPLDDSGMPKDRFSAEMPDATLATLKIQPSEPRDSAVYFCASGLVSGQGIRREKLFFGSGTQLSVL.

V gene TRBV29-1 combines with J gene TRBJ1-4, with D unclear. CDR1 and CDR2 from the germline V gene are SQVTM and ANQGSEA. V shed 7 bases and J shed 8 bases, with 17 bases lying between them. The CDR3 loop spans 13 amino acids. CDR3 sequence: CSAAKTRGEKLFF. CDR3 nucleotides: TGCAGCGCAGCGAAAACCAGAGGAGAAAAACTGTTTTTT.

The chain uses TRBV10-2 and TRBJ1-1; 7 bases agree with TRBD1. The CDR3 runs 14 residues. The trim removed 5 bases at V and 5 bases at J, leaving 8 bases unmatched. Looked up from germline, CDR1 is WSHSY and CDR2 is SAAADI. DNA for the CDR3: TGCGCCAGCAGTCCCCAGGGGGTCCGGACTGAAGCTTTCTTT. This gives the protein CASSPQGVRTEAFF.

This clone showed up just a few times. The CDR3 DNA reads as TGTGCTAGTGGTTTGGTACGACTAGCGGGAAACAATGAGCAGTTCTTC. It encodes CASGLVRLAGNNEQFF. V usage is TRBV12-5 and J usage is TRBJ2-1, with 11 bases lining up with TRBD2. Trimming removed 0 bases from V and 5 bases from J; junction bases left unmatched: 3. CDR1 and CDR2 (germline): LGHNT, FRNRAP. The CDR3 length is 16 residues.

The genes are TRBV11-3 and TRBJ2-2, with D maybe TRBD2 (5 bases). CDR3 length equals 15 residues. Germline-derived CDR1 and CDR2 are SGHNT and YENEEA. Trimming pared 1 base from V and 5 bases from J, leaving 11 bases between. CDR3 region: CASSLAGSETGELFF. CDR3 in DNA: TGTGCCAGCAGCTTAGCGGGGTCAGAGACCGGGGAGCTGTTTTTT.

The genes are TRBV9 and TRBJ2-2; D call uncertain. The CDR3 extends over 14 amino acids. The germline V gene has CDR1 SGDLS and CDR2 YYNGEE. Deletions cut 0 bases from V and 3 bases from J, with 6 bases between. The CDR3 coding sequence is TGTGCCAGCAGCGTAGGATCAGACACCGGGGAGCTGTTTTTT. Translating gives CASSVGSDTGELFF.

The V gene is TRBV15, the J gene TRBJ1-2; a weak D match, TRBD1 (5 bases). Per the germline V gene, CDR1 is LNHNV and CDR2 is YYDKDF (reference sequence). The CDR3 is 14 amino acids. The germline V and J ends were trimmed by 1 base and 3 bases, with 9 bases remaining between them. CDR3 DNA sequence: TGTGCCACCAGCAGAGGAGGAGGGGACTATGGCTACACCTTC. Its protein is CATSRGGGDYGYTF.

This chain joins TRBV6-5 and TRBJ2-7, with 8 bases that match TRBD2. This CDR3 region has 14 residues. V trimming: 0 bases; J trimming: 6 bases; junction bases outside the gene matches: 4. Germline assignment: CDR1 MNHEY and CDR2 SVGAGI. In DNA, the CDR3 is TGTGCCAGCAGTTACTCGGGGACTAGGGGCGAGCAGTACTTC. Amino acids: CASSYSGTRGEQYF.

This clone was seen a single time. The rearrangement uses TRBV28 and TRBJ2-5, with 11 bases aligning to TRBD2. V was clipped by 5 bases and J by 5 bases; unmatched bases: 10. Germline V gene data show CDR1 as MDHEN and CDR2 as SYDVKM. CDR3 length: 16 amino acids. The CDR3 bases are TGTGCCAGCAGTCGTATTAGCGGGGGGGCCAGGGAGACCCAGTACTTC. This translates into CASSRISGGARETQYF.

The chain uses TRBV14 and TRBJ1-2; D may be TRBD1 (6 bases). The germline V and J ends were trimmed by 1 base and 1 base, with 13 bases remaining between them. This CDR3 has 16 amino acids. The V gene's germline CDR1 is SGHDN and CDR2 FVKESK. CDR3 bases: TGTGCCAGCAGCCAAGGACCCGGGACACTTAACTATGGCTACACCTTC. Translation: CASSQGPGTLNYGYTF.

The chain links TRBV19 to TRBJ1-1, with 8 bases identical to TRBD1. V shed 11 bases, J shed 5 bases, and the junction held 7 bases outside the gene matches. Germline CDR1 is LNHDA and CDR2 is SQIVND (reference sequence). The CDR3 extends over 12 amino acids. The CDR3 reads CAGRGRGTEAFF. The CDR3 nucleotides are TGTGCCGGCAGGGGGCGAGGAACTGAAGCTTTCTTT.

The chain is built from TRBV6-2 or TRBV6-3 and TRBJ1-5, with a weak D call TRBD1 (5 bases). The CDR3 runs 13 residues. Deletions cut 5 bases from V and 5 bases from J, with 10 bases between. CDR1 and CDR2 from the germline V gene are MNHEY and SVGEGT. The CDR3 sequence: CASSGRVDQPQHF. For the CDR3, the DNA is TGTGCCAGCAGTGGCAGGGTGGATCAGCCCCAGCATTTT.

This sequence joins TRBV5-1 and TRBJ2-1, with D perhaps matching TRBD1 (5 bases). The V and J ends lost 5 bases and 5 bases respectively, with 11 bases between them. The CDR3 has 13 amino acids. Germline lookup yields CDR1 SGHRS and CDR2 YFSETQ. Here the CDR3 reads CASRRDRDNEQFF. As DNA, the CDR3 is TGCGCCAGCAGACGAGACAGAGACAATGAGCAGTTCTTC.

V and J are TRBV11-1 and TRBJ2-2; D not certain. The germline V gene encodes CDR1 SGHAT and CDR2 FQDESV (reference sequence). V was trimmed by 4 bases and J by 2 bases, leaving 2 bases between them. The CDR3 contains 12 residues. The CDR3 region is CASSSNTGELFF. The DNA for the CDR3 is TGTGCCAGCAGCTCAAACACCGGGGAGCTGTTTTTT.

V and J are TRBV4-3 and TRBJ1-2; D gene unclear. The germline gives CDR1 LGHNA, CDR2 YSLEER. V lost 0 bases and J lost 2, with 10 bases in between. The CDR3 is made up of 15 amino acids. The CDR3 nucleotides are TGCGCCAGCAGCCAAGATCCACAGATCAACTATGGCTACACCTTC. Translating gives CASSQDPQINYGYTF.

This sequence joins TRBV13 and TRBJ1-4; 12 nucleotides align to TRBD1. J was trimmed by 2 bases and V by 4 bases; bases with no gene match: 5. This CDR3 has 17 residues. Germline V gene data show CDR1 as PRHDT and CDR2 as FYEKMQ (reference sequence). For the CDR3, the DNA is TGTGCCAGCAGCTCTAGGGACAGGGGGCCTACTAATGAAAAACTGTTTTTT. It translates to CASSSRDRGPTNEKLFF.

The CDR3 protein is CASSKGSGGADTQYF. CDR3 coding DNA: TGTGCCAGCTCAAAAGGCAGCGGGGGGGCAGATACGCAGTATTTT. V is TRBV7-2 and J is TRBJ2-3; 10 bases are a match to TRBD2. This CDR3 has 15 amino acids. Looked up from germline, CDR1 is SGHTA and CDR2 is FQGNSA. With V trimmed by 8 bases and J by 4 bases, 9 bases remained unmatched. Full variable domain (outside the CDR3, taken from reference TRBV7-2 and TRBJ2-3): GAGVSQSPSNKVTEKGKDVELRCDPISGHTALYWYRQSLGQGLEFLIYFQGNSAPDKSGLPSDRFSAERTGGSVSTLTIQRTQQEDSAVYLCASSKGSGGADTQYFGPGTRLTVL.

The chain carries TRBV5-1 and TRBJ2-7; the D gene is possibly TRBD1 (7 bases). Trimming removed 4 bases from V and 0 bases from J, with 11 bases in between. The CDR3 runs to 14 residues. CDR1 is SGHRS, CDR2 YFSETQ, per germline. The CDR3 DNA sequence: TGCGCCAGCAGCGGTCAGGGGGGCTCCTACGAGCAGTACTTC. Translation gives CASSGQGGSYEQYF. The full variable domain, its missing parts supplied by reference TRBV5-1 and TRBJ2-7, is KAGVTQTPRYLIKTRGQQVTLSCSPISGHRSVSWYQQTPGQGLQFLFEYFSETQRNKGNFPGRFSGRQFSNSRSEMNVSTLELGDSALYLCASSGQGGSYEQYFGPGTRLTVT.

This clone was detected a few times. This chain links TRBV9 with TRBJ1-2; 8 nucleotides match TRBD1. The germline V gene has CDR1 SGDLS and CDR2 YYNGEE. Unmatched junction bases numbered 8, after V lost 3 bases and J lost 4 bases. The length of the CDR3 is 15 residues. The CDR3 is CASSAMGQELYGYTF. CDR3 sequence (DNA): TGTGCCAGCAGCGCGATGGGACAGGAGCTCTATGGCTACACCTTC.

V and J are TRBV28 and TRBJ2-5, with D possibly matching TRBD1 (6 bases). V was cut by 6 bases and J by 2 bases, with 19 bases left in between. Germline V gene data show CDR1 as MDHEN and CDR2 as SYDVKM. The CDR3 loop spans 16 amino acids. The CDR3 DNA is TGTGCCAGCAGCCCCTCAGGGGTCCCAGGACAAGAGACCCAGTACTTC. It specifies CASSPSGVPGQETQYF. Drawing the rest from reference TRBV28 and TRBJ2-5, the complete variable domain is DVKVTQSSRYLVKRTGEKVFLECVQDMDHENMFWYRQDPGLGLRLIYFSYDVKMKEKGDIPEGYSVSREKKERFSLILESASTNQTSMYLCASSPSGVPGQETQYFGPGTRLLVL.

Turning to this clone: This specimen includes other DNA sequences encoding the same CDR3. The rearrangement uses TRBV5-1 and TRBJ1-1; D unresolved. Germline V lookup: CDR1 SGHRS, CDR2 YFSETQ. The length of the CDR3 is 13 residues. V lost 4 bases to trimming and J lost 1 base, with 8 bases between them. The CDR3 sequence: CASSPGGNTEAFF. The DNA for the CDR3 is TGCGCCAGCAGCCCTGGAGGGAACACTGAAGCTTTCTTT.

The V and J genes are TRBV11-3 and TRBJ2-1; possible D gene TRBD1, 6 bases. The V end lost 3 bases, the J end lost 12 bases, and 21 bases lay between the germline ends. Germline CDR1 SGHNT, CDR2 YENEEA. This CDR3 spans 15 amino acids. DNA of the CDR3: TGTGCCAGCAGCTTGGGGGCCGTTTCATCGGCGCTGCAGTTCTTC. The encoded protein is CASSLGAVSSALQFF.

As regards this clone: The limits of the CDR3 on the DNA are not certain, so only TCRdb's listed CDR3 is given. The rearrangement joins TRBV21-1 to TRBJ2-1; TRBD1 was called by the table and not checked on the DNA. TRBV21-1 is flagged as a pseudogene. The CDR3 has 16 residues if both end residues are counted. The CDR3 protein is CASSKVGQGALNEQFF.

This chain links TRBV5-1 with TRBJ1-2; 8 nucleotides match TRBD1. Germline V gene data show CDR1 as SGHRS and CDR2 as YFSETQ. The CDR3 is made up of 13 amino acids. After removal of 4 bases from V and 8 bases from J, the junction contained 7 bases not matched to a gene. The CDR3 loop reads CASSDGQGKGYTF. CDR3 DNA: TGCGCCAGCAGCGACGGACAGGGAAAAGGCTACACCTTC.

The rearrangement joins TRBV3-1 (or the pseudogene TRBV3-2) to TRBJ1-5; perhaps TRBD1 as D (6 bases). The V gene lost 4 bases and the J gene lost 8 bases, with 15 bases spanning the gap. Germline V gene lookup returns CDR1 LGHDT and CDR2 YNNKEL (reference sequence). This CDR3 spans 14 amino acids. The CDR3 DNA is TGTGCCAGCAGCCCCGGGACACCCTCTGAGCCCCAGCATTTT. Amino acids: CASSPGTPSEPQHF.